A single sample gave rise to the 27 T cell receptor beta chains below, sequenced in a study of patients and donors after allogeneic stem cell transplantation. TCRdb analysed the RT-PCR reads with MiXCR anew, one entry per CDR3 protein. The sample lists about 160,000 distinct CDR3 sequences, approximately 25% seen once, with more than 25% in the top ten. The source material was blood, either unsorted or a sorted T cell fraction (not recorded which). Every receptor here comes from a human donor who was either an allogeneic HSCT recipient or a stem cell or donor lymphocyte infusion donor (not recorded which). It is not recorded whose cells these are; they may come from a transplant donor.

This clonotype has just a few counts. The gene calls are TRBV20-1 and TRBJ1-4; TRBD1 aligns across 8 bases. Trimming at V came to 6 bases and at J to 2 bases, leaving 2 bases not matched to a gene. The CDR3 length is 13 residues. The germline gives CDR1 DFQATT, CDR2 SNEGSKA (reference sequence). The CDR3: CSARTGTNEKLFF. The CDR3, as DNA: TGCAGTGCCAGGACAGGGACTAATGAAAAACTGTTTTTT.

The chain links TRBV21-1 to TRBJ2-1; the table names TRBD1, a call not compared with the DNA. TRBV21-1 is termed a pseudogene. The CDR3 contains 16 residues. CDR3 amino acids: CASSKGPGYIYNEQFF. Here the CDR3 DNA reads TGTGCCAGCAGCAAAGGTCCCGGATACATATACAATGAGCAGTTCTTC.

This clonotype occurred a few times. The chain joins TRBV12-5 to TRBJ1-2, with D tentatively TRBD1 (5 bases). Trimming cost V 2 bases and J 8 bases, with 12 bases left between them. CDR1 and CDR2 (germline): LGHNT, FRNRAP. This CDR3 has 13 amino acids. The CDR3 protein is CASGLRGPGGYTF. In DNA form, the CDR3 reads TGTGCTAGTGGTTTGCGGGGCCCGGGAGGCTACACCTTC.

The chain is built from TRBV5-1 and TRBJ2-3; possible D gene TRBD2, 6 bases. CDR3 length: 17 amino acids. Germline V CDR1 and CDR2: SGHRS, YFSETQ. V was clipped by 3 bases and J by 0 bases, with 17 bases between them. This chain's CDR3 is CASSSAPPGESTDTQYF. CDR3 nucleotides: TGCGCCAGCAGCTCAGCACCCCCGGGAGAAAGCACAGATACGCAGTATTTT.

The table lists this clonotype with a few counts. The chain employs TRBV20-1 and TRBJ1-1, with 9 bases matching TRBD1. J lost 0 bases, V lost 5 bases, and 4 bases had no gene match. This CDR3 spans 14 amino acids. Per the germline V gene, CDR1 is DFQATT and CDR2 is SNEGSKA (reference sequence). The CDR3 bases are TGCAGTGCTCAGGACAGGGGCATGAACACTGAAGCTTTCTTT. This codes for CSAQDRGMNTEAFF.

The chain has TRBV20-1 and TRBJ2-7; 7 bases are a match to TRBD2. Germline V gene sequence: CDR1 DFQATT, CDR2 SNEGSKA (reference sequence). The CDR3 loop spans 13 amino acids. Germline trimming cut 6 bases from V and 5 bases from J; bases unmatched to any gene: 10. The CDR3 region is CSASGGSTDEQYF. CDR3 sequence (DNA): TGCAGTGCAAGCGGCGGGAGTACCGACGAGCAGTACTTC.

The chain employs TRBV2 and TRBJ1-4, with TRBD1 matching 8 bases. The CDR3 spans 15 residues. J gave up 6 bases and V 6 bases, and 9 bases lay outside the gene matches. Germline assignment: CDR1 SNHLY and CDR2 FYNNEI. The CDR3 loop is CASRDLDRVDEKLFF. CDR3 nucleotide sequence: TGTGCCAGCAGGGACTTGGACAGGGTGGATGAAAAACTGTTTTTT.

This clonotype was seen a handful of times. The chain carries TRBV24-1 and TRBJ2-1; unclear D gene. The V end lost 1 base, the J end lost 10 bases, and 4 bases lay between the germline ends. Germline lookup yields CDR1 KGHDR and CDR2 SFDVKD. The CDR3 is made up of 11 amino acids. The CDR3 DNA follows: TGTGCCACCAGTGATTTTCGAGAGCAGTTCTTC. Translated: CATSDFREQFF.

This clonotype has only a few counts. The rearrangement links TRBV7-2 to TRBJ2-3, with D uncertain. Germline lookup yields CDR1 SGHTA and CDR2 FQGNSA. V was shortened by 6 bases and J by 6 bases, with 13 bases between the two germline ends. This CDR3 is built from 13 residues. The CDR3 protein is CASSSMYGDTQYF. Written as DNA, the CDR3 is TGTGCCAGCAGTTCAATGTACGGTGATACGCAGTATTTT.

This chain links TRBV5-1 with TRBJ2-7, with 11 positions matching TRBD1. V gave up 2 bases and J gave up 6 bases; unmatched junction bases: 7. Germline CDR1 and CDR2: SGHRS and YFSETQ. The CDR3 is 15 residues long. CDR3 coding DNA: TGCGCCAGCAGCTTAACTCGGACAGGGGGCAGCGAGCAGTACTTC. Its protein is CASSLTRTGGSEQYF.

The J gene is TRBJ1-1, the V gene TRBV6-1; D remains ambiguous. Trimming took 7 bases from V and 6 from J, leaving 12 bases between them. The CDR3 runs to 12 residues. Germline values: CDR1 MNHNS, CDR2 SASEGT. The DNA of the CDR3 is TGTGCCAGCACTGACTGGGGTCCTGAAGCTTTCTTT. Protein sequence: CASTDWGPEAFF.

This clonotype was counted many times. This rearrangement joins TRBV5-1 to TRBJ1-4; TRBD1 might be the D (6 bases). Trimming pared 0 bases from V and 5 bases from J, leaving 8 bases between. From germline, CDR1 is SGHRS and CDR2 YFSETQ. This CDR3 comprises 14 residues. In DNA form, the CDR3 reads TGCGCCAGCAGCTTGGTAGGGGGAAATGAAAAACTGTTTTTT. It translates to CASSLVGGNEKLFF.

This clonotype was found a few times. The chain recombines TRBV5-1 with TRBJ2-6, with D hard to call. Looked up from germline, CDR1 is SGHRS and CDR2 is YFSETQ. The CDR3 is made up of 15 amino acids. The V and J ends lost 1 base and 0 bases respectively, with 5 bases between them. The CDR3 region has the DNA TGCGCCAGCAGCTTGTCTATCTCTGGGGCCAACGTCCTGACTTTC. It codes for CASSLSISGANVLTF.

This clonotype has just a few counts. The V gene is TRBV25-1, the J gene TRBJ2-7; 7 bases align to TRBD2. Trimming at V came to 4 bases and at J to 0 bases, leaving 3 bases not matched to a gene. CDR3 length: 14 amino acids. Looked up from germline, CDR1 is MGHDK and CDR2 is SYGVNS. The CDR3 DNA sequence: TGTGCCAGCAGTGCAGGCGGGAGCTCCTACGAGCAGTACTTC. It encodes CASSAGGSSYEQYF.

The chain combines TRBV12-3 or TRBV12-4 with TRBJ2-3; D unresolved. The CDR3 spans 11 residues. The V end lost 6 bases, the J end lost 6 bases, and 7 bases lay between the germline ends. Written as DNA, the CDR3 is TGTGCCAGCAGCATAGAGGATACGCAGTATTTT. This gives the protein CASSIEDTQYF.

Worth noting for this clonotype: A read error may explain this, as a much larger clone is one base away. The V gene is TRBV27, the J gene TRBJ1-2; D is possibly TRBD1 (5 bases). The germline gives CDR1 MNHEY, CDR2 SMNVEV (reference sequence). CDR3 length: 15 residues. CDR3 sequence: CAGSLGGDLTRGYTF. In nucleotides, the CDR3 is TGTGCCGGCAGTTTGGGGGGGGACCTAACTAGAGGCTACACCTTC.

This chain connects TRBV25-1 to TRBJ1-2; 10 bases line up with TRBD1. Trimming removed 4 bases from V and 3 bases from J; junction bases left unmatched: 5. In germline, CDR1 is MGHDK, CDR2 SYGVNS. The CDR3 spans 15 residues. The CDR3 reads CASSGDRGGDYGYTF. The CDR3 DNA reads as TGTGCCAGCAGTGGGGACAGGGGCGGGGACTATGGCTACACCTTC.

V gene TRBV6-5 combines with J gene TRBJ1-1; D unresolved. Germline V lookup: CDR1 MNHEY, CDR2 SVGAGI. This CDR3 region has 15 residues. V was shortened by 5 bases and J by 1 base, with 14 bases between the two germline ends. The CDR3 protein is CASSTMKPANTEAFF. The CDR3 region has the DNA TGTGCCAGCAGTACTATGAAGCCAGCGAACACTGAAGCTTTCTTT.

The chain has TRBV27 and TRBJ2-2; D is unclear. This CDR3 spans 14 amino acids. V shed 0 bases and J shed 0 bases, with 2 bases lying between them. CDR1 and CDR2 from the germline V gene are MNHEY and SMNVEV (reference sequence). The CDR3 protein is CASSLSSNTGELFF. The CDR3 DNA sequence: TGTGCCAGCAGTTTATCCTCGAACACCGGGGAGCTGTTTTTT.

In DNA form, the CDR3 reads TGTGCCAGCAGCTTAGAGTACAGGCAAGAGACCCAGTACTTC. This sequence encodes CASSLEYRQETQYF. This sequence joins TRBV13 and TRBJ2-5; D is perhaps TRBD1 (5 bases). Trimming shortened V by 1 base and J by 2 bases, and 8 bases separated the two germline ends. CDR1 and CDR2 from the germline V gene are PRHDT and FYEKMQ (reference sequence). The length of the CDR3 is 14 residues.

In this sample, this clonotype turned up a few times. This chain joins TRBV5-1 and TRBJ2-7; 11 nucleotides match TRBD2. The CDR3 is made up of 16 amino acids. Germline assignment: CDR1 SGHRS and CDR2 YFSETQ. Trimming removed 0 bases from V and 2 bases from J; junction bases left unmatched: 4. CDR3 protein: CASSLGGTSGTYEQYF. DNA of the CDR3: TGCGCCAGCAGCTTGGGAGGGACTAGCGGAACCTACGAGCAGTACTTC.

The chain joins TRBV5-1 to TRBJ2-2; D possibly corresponds to TRBD1 (5 bases). V shed 1 base and J shed 7 bases, with 14 bases lying between them. Germline CDR1 reads SGHRS; CDR2 reads YFSETQ. This CDR3 has 15 residues. The CDR3 DNA follows: TGCGCCAGCAGCTTGAACTGGACACCCAACGGGGAGCTGTTTTTT. This codes for CASSLNWTPNGELFF.

This clonotype was detected ten times or more. The chain carries TRBV5-1 and TRBJ1-4, with unresolved D. The CDR3 consists of 13 residues. Germline V lookup: CDR1 SGHRS, CDR2 YFSETQ. Trimming took off 0 bases at V and 8 bases at J, with 8 bases between the two ends. Here the CDR3 DNA reads TGCGCCAGCAGCTTGGGACGGTTGGAAAAACTGTTTTTT. It encodes CASSLGRLEKLFF.

The chain links TRBV24-1 to TRBJ2-1, with 8 bases matching TRBD2. The CDR3 totals 15 residues. Germline assignment: CDR1 KGHDR and CDR2 SFDVKD. V shed 9 bases and J 3 bases; nucleotides not matched to a gene: 9. As DNA, the CDR3 is TGTGCCACCTATGCAACTAGCGGTCACTACAATGAGCAGTTCTTC. Residues: CATYATSGHYNEQFF.

V and J are TRBV3-1 and TRBJ2-1; D not certain. Germline CDR1 reads LGHDT; CDR2 reads YNNKEL (reference sequence). CDR3 length: 17 amino acids. Trimming cost V 1 base and J 0 bases, with 13 bases left between them. The CDR3 nucleotides are TGTGCCAGCAGCCAAGGCCGACTCGGGCCCTCCTACAATGAGCAGTTCTTC. Translated, it gives CASSQGRLGPSYNEQFF.

This clonotype was detected only once. The rearrangement joins TRBV7-3 to TRBJ2-3; D is uncertain. The CDR3 runs 14 residues. Germline loops: CDR1 SGHTA, CDR2 FQGTGA. Trimming took 0 bases from V and 5 from J, leaving 9 bases between them. Here the CDR3 reads CASSLTSEVDTQYF. The CDR3 DNA sequence: TGTGCCAGCAGCTTAACTAGTGAGGTAGATACGCAGTATTTT. Looking up the rest from reference TRBV7-3 and TRBJ2-3 gives the full variable domain: GAGVSQTPSNKVTEKGKYVELRCDPISGHTALYWYRQSLGQGPEFLIYFQGTGAADDSGLPNDRFFAVRPEGSVSTLKIQRTERGDSAVYLCASSLTSEVDTQYFGPGTRLTVL.

J is TRBJ2-7 and V is TRBV12-3 or TRBV12-4; tentative D call: TRBD2 (7 bases). This CDR3 has 13 residues. The V end lost 7 bases, the J end lost 5 bases, and 15 bases lay between the germline ends. CDR3 sequence: CASTLRGADEQYF. DNA of the CDR3: TGTGCCAGCACTCTCCGGGGGGCGGACGAGCAGTACTTC.